The rows below give T cell receptor beta chains drawn from one sample of a study of cytomegalovirus exposure and HLA in healthy donors. The protocol was immunoSEQ multiplex PCR, while the TCRdb copy is restricted to in-frame clones and leaves out a portion. The sample contains roughly 100,000 clones, 88% of which appear only once. The sequencing input was PBMCs. The receptors originated from a woman aged 18 to 35 in good health and CMV-seropositive. CDR3s leave out the opening cysteine and the closing phenylalanine or tryptophan.

v_call,j_call,cdr3_aa
TRBV11-2,TRBJ1-1,ASSKFTDIEAF
TRBV4-1,TRBJ1-5,ASSQDVGRYDQPQH
TRBV10-3,TRBJ2-5,AISTSGQNQETQY
TRBV9,TRBJ2-5,ASSAGQGAGFSETQY
TRBV7-9,TRBJ2-3,ASDTIGTSGTDTQY
TRBV6-1,TRBJ1-4,ASSGRQTATNEKLF
TRBV2,TRBJ1-1,ASSERTGNTEAF
TRBV15,TRBJ1-1,ATSRRDRGSLNTEAF
TRBV28,TRBJ1-2,ASSFRGAHYGYT
TRBV19,TRBJ1-2,ASIPEGGGSFYGYT
TRBV28,TRBJ1-4,ASSQIDRERGKLF
TRBV6-1,TRBJ1-5,ASSEVPGGGDQPQH
TRBV9,TRBJ2-7,ASSSPTGRLGGEQY
TRBV6-5,TRBJ2-2,ASSRTGTGELF
TRBV5-6,TRBJ2-4,ASSFQGTSGGNIQY
TRBV4-1,TRBJ2-5,ASSRTRGETQY
TRBV7-2,TRBJ2-1,ASSLGLAGGPRSL
TRBV6-5,TRBJ2-7,ASSYGGFEQY
TRBV5-4,TRBJ2-1,ASSPTYSYNEQF
TRBV13,TRBJ2-2,ASSPPDREVGELF